This T cell receptor (beta chain) was retrieved from a study of human CD8 memory T cell subsets. The study, taken as a whole, reports: High diversity, at similar levels, marked stem-like memory and precursor exhausted T cells but not effector memory cells.

The CDR3 contains 15 residues. The V gene's germline CDR1 is SGHTA and CDR2 FQGNSA. Progenitor exhausted-like CD8+ memory cells (TPEX) were CCR7+ PD-1+ TIGIT+. Each subset gave duplicate vials of approximately 140,000 sorted CD8+ T cells for RNA. By UMI-labeled 5' RACE, the TCR beta libraries were made. After re-calling the 5' RACE reads, TCRdb lists one entry per CDR3 protein, DNA absent. This sample's table has about 9,000 distinct CDR3 sequences. Comments on this clonotype: What it binds is unknown.

The rearrangement joins TRBV7-2 to TRBJ2-3; lacking DNA, the TRBD1 call made by TCRdb goes unchecked. The source of this sequence is a human donor in good health. The sample consisted of CD8+ T cells from PBMCs. The CDR3 region is CASSLWGGSTDTQYF.